Listed below are T cell receptor beta chains from one sample, sequenced in a study of blood T cell repertoires in COVID-19. Here immunoSEQ multiplex PCR was the method, and the copy in TCRdb shows in-frame clones only, minus some. The sample holds about 300,000 clones, roughly 85% seen once. Sequenced material: PBMCs or T cells enriched from blood (not recorded which). The receptor set was obtained from a woman between 45 and 60 years old who had recovered from COVID-19. Both conserved end residues are part of each CDR3. Each record gives: clone size, CDR3 length, V gene, J gene, D gene, CDR3 protein, CDR3 DNA. The D gene is left open where the match is weak. A clone size is listed for some rows: how often the clone was seen (once, few, many), or a class if it is expanded.

clone size: -; CDR3 length: 15; V gene: TRBV6-5; J gene: TRBJ1-3; D gene: TRBD1; CDR3 protein: CASAGQGGIGNTIYF; CDR3 DNA: TGTGCCAGCGCAGGACAGGGGGGAATCGGAAACACCATATATTTT
clone size: few; CDR3 length: 17; V gene: TRBV12-5; J gene: TRBJ2-3; D gene: TRBD2; CDR3 protein: CASGLGLAGGLADTQYF; CDR3 DNA: TGTGCTAGTGGTTTGGGGCTAGCGGGGGGCCTAGCAGATACGCAGTATTTT
clone size: few; CDR3 length: 15; V gene: TRBV29-1; J gene: TRBJ2-7; D gene: TRBD1; CDR3 protein: CSVAFGGQGAYEQYF; CDR3 DNA: TGCAGCGTTGCTTTTGGGGGACAGGGGGCCTACGAGCAGTACTTC
clone size: -; CDR3 length: 14; V gene: TRBV18; J gene: TRBJ2-7; D gene: TRBD1; CDR3 protein: CASSPADRGREQYF; CDR3 DNA: TGTGCCAGCTCACCGGCGGACAGGGGTCGCGAGCAGTACTTC
clone size: -; CDR3 length: 15; V gene: TRBV19; J gene: TRBJ2-3; D gene: TRBD2; CDR3 protein: CASSIGRGGPNTQYF; CDR3 DNA: TGTGCCAGTAGTATAGGACGGGGGGGCCCAAATACGCAGTATTTT
clone size: -; CDR3 length: 14; V gene: TRBV3-1/TRBV3-2; J gene: TRBJ1-1; D gene: -; CDR3 protein: CASSQVVRQHEAFF; CDR3 DNA: TGTGCCAGCAGCCAAGTTGTCAGGCAACATGAAGCTTTCTTT
clone size: -; CDR3 length: 16; V gene: TRBV13; J gene: TRBJ2-2; D gene: TRBD2; CDR3 protein: CASSFRGGTNTGELFF; CDR3 DNA: TGTGCCAGCAGCTTCCGCGGGGGGACGAACACCGGGGAGCTGTTTTTT
clone size: -; CDR3 length: 14; V gene: TRBV30; J gene: TRBJ1-5; D gene: TRBD1; CDR3 protein: CAWRGQGRDQPQHF; CDR3 DNA: TGTGCCTGGAGAGGACAGGGAAGGGATCAGCCCCAGCATTTT
clone size: -; CDR3 length: 15; V gene: TRBV28; J gene: TRBJ2-7; D gene: TRBD2; CDR3 protein: CASSTIAGAPYEQYF; CDR3 DNA: TGTGCCAGCAGTACGATAGCGGGAGCACCCTACGAGCAGTACTTC
clone size: -; CDR3 length: 14; V gene: TRBV28; J gene: TRBJ2-7; D gene: -; CDR3 protein: CASRYRERSYEQYF; CDR3 DNA: TGTGCCAGCCGATACAGGGAACGCTCCTACGAGCAGTACTTC
clone size: once; CDR3 length: 16; V gene: TRBV7-8; J gene: TRBJ2-1; D gene: TRBD2; CDR3 protein: CASSLSAGSINELQFF; CDR3 DNA: TGTGCCAGCAGCTTATCAGCGGGGAGTATCAATGAGCTGCAGTTCTTC
clone size: once; CDR3 length: 15; V gene: TRBV6-5; J gene: TRBJ1-1; D gene: TRBD1; CDR3 protein: CATQQTGGMNTEAFF; CDR3 DNA: TGTGCCACCCAACAGACAGGGGGGATGAACACTGAAGCTTTCTTT
clone size: -; CDR3 length: 13; V gene: TRBV7-2; J gene: TRBJ1-2; D gene: -; CDR3 protein: CASSLSGGGGYTF; CDR3 DNA: TGTGCCAGCAGCTTATCCGGGGGAGGGGGCTACACCTTC
clone size: many; CDR3 length: 15; V gene: TRBV4-1; J gene: TRBJ1-5; D gene: -; CDR3 protein: CASSPGARIGQPQHF; CDR3 DNA: TGCGCCAGCAGCCCCGGCGCCAGGATAGGTCAGCCCCAGCATTTT
clone size: -; CDR3 length: 13; V gene: TRBV30; J gene: TRBJ1-5; D gene: TRBD1; CDR3 protein: CAWKGQLNQPQHF; CDR3 DNA: TGTGCCTGGAAGGGACAGCTCAATCAGCCCCAGCATTTT
clone size: few; CDR3 length: 18; V gene: TRBV14; J gene: TRBJ2-1; D gene: TRBD1; CDR3 protein: CASSQDRIWDRAGDEQFF; CDR3 DNA: TGTGCCAGCAGCCAAGATAGAATTTGGGACAGGGCTGGCGATGAGCAGTTCTTC
clone size: -; CDR3 length: 17; V gene: TRBV6-2/TRBV6-3; J gene: TRBJ2-1; D gene: -; CDR3 protein: CASSYTIIDYSYNEQFF; CDR3 DNA: TGTGCCAGCAGTTACACCATAATAGACTACTCCTACAATGAGCAGTTCTTC
clone size: -; CDR3 length: 17; V gene: TRBV7-9; J gene: TRBJ1-2; D gene: -; CDR3 protein: CASSLNPANVVNYGYTF; CDR3 DNA: TGTGCCAGCAGCTTAAACCCCGCGAACGTAGTCAACTATGGCTACACCTTC
clone size: -; CDR3 length: 14; V gene: TRBV30; J gene: TRBJ2-7; D gene: -; CDR3 protein: CAWSQFGKTYEQYF; CDR3 DNA: TGTGCCTGGAGTCAGTTCGGGAAAACCTACGAGCAGTACTTC
clone size: -; CDR3 length: 13; V gene: TRBV12-3/TRBV12-4; J gene: TRBJ1-2; D gene: TRBD1; CDR3 protein: CASTLGTAYGYTF; CDR3 DNA: TGTGCCAGCACCTTGGGGACAGCTTATGGCTACACCTTC
clone size: -; CDR3 length: 16; V gene: TRBV9; J gene: TRBJ2-5; D gene: -; CDR3 protein: CASSVDSQGGQETQYF; CDR3 DNA: TGTGCCAGCAGCGTAGATTCTCAGGGCGGCCAAGAGACCCAGTACTTC
clone size: -; CDR3 length: 17; V gene: TRBV3-1/TRBV3-2; J gene: TRBJ2-5; D gene: -; CDR3 protein: CASSQDRAIDFAETQYF; CDR3 DNA: TGTGCCAGCAGCCAAGATCGAGCAATCGACTTCGCAGAGACCCAGTACTTC
clone size: -; CDR3 length: 15; V gene: TRBV5-1; J gene: TRBJ2-1; D gene: -; CDR3 protein: CASSLRTGGYNEQFF; CDR3 DNA: TGCGCCAGCAGCTTGAGGACTGGGGGGTACAATGAGCAGTTCTTC
clone size: -; CDR3 length: 15; V gene: TRBV5-4; J gene: TRBJ1-3; D gene: -; CDR3 protein: CASSFDNHSGNTIYF; CDR3 DNA: TGTGCCAGCAGCTTTGACAACCACTCTGGAAACACCATATATTTT
clone size: once; CDR3 length: 13; V gene: TRBV30; J gene: TRBJ2-2; D gene: -; CDR3 protein: CAWSNRQAGELFF; CDR3 DNA: TGTGCCTGGAGTAATAGACAGGCCGGGGAGCTGTTTTTT
clone size: -; CDR3 length: 13; V gene: TRBV29-1; J gene: TRBJ1-2; D gene: TRBD1; CDR3 protein: CSVTTGGANGYTF; CDR3 DNA: TGCAGCGTCACGACAGGGGGCGCGAATGGCTACACCTTC
clone size: few; CDR3 length: 15; V gene: TRBV14; J gene: TRBJ2-7; D gene: -; CDR3 protein: CASSQVPGGIYEQYF; CDR3 DNA: TGTGCCAGCAGCCAAGTTCCCGGGGGAATCTACGAGCAGTACTTC
clone size: -; CDR3 length: 14; V gene: TRBV10-2; J gene: TRBJ1-3; D gene: TRBD1; CDR3 protein: CASSGTGSGNTIYF; CDR3 DNA: TGCGCCAGCAGCGGGACAGGGTCCGGAAACACCATATATTTT
clone size: -; CDR3 length: 14; V gene: TRBV6-5; J gene: TRBJ2-3; D gene: -; CDR3 protein: CASRAGSGADTQYF; CDR3 DNA: TGTGCCAGCAGGGCGGGGTCGGGCGCAGATACGCAGTATTTT
clone size: -; CDR3 length: 14; V gene: TRBV7-2; J gene: TRBJ1-5; D gene: -; CDR3 protein: CASSLSPRNQPQHF; CDR3 DNA: TGTGCCAGCAGCTTATCACCACGGAATCAGCCCCAGCATTTT
clone size: -; CDR3 length: 13; V gene: TRBV5-6; J gene: TRBJ2-5; D gene: TRBD2; CDR3 protein: CASSLTSGETQYF; CDR3 DNA: TGTGCCAGCAGCTTGACTAGCGGAGAGACCCAGTACTTC
clone size: -; CDR3 length: 14; V gene: TRBV6-5; J gene: TRBJ1-6; D gene: TRBD1; CDR3 protein: CASRAGTENSPLHF; CDR3 DNA: TGTGCCAGCAGGGCCGGGACAGAGAATTCACCCCTCCACTTT
clone size: -; CDR3 length: 15; V gene: TRBV11-2; J gene: TRBJ2-2; D gene: -; CDR3 protein: CASSFQGGNTGELFF; CDR3 DNA: TGTGCCAGCAGCTTTCAGGGGGGGAACACCGGGGAGCTGTTTTTT